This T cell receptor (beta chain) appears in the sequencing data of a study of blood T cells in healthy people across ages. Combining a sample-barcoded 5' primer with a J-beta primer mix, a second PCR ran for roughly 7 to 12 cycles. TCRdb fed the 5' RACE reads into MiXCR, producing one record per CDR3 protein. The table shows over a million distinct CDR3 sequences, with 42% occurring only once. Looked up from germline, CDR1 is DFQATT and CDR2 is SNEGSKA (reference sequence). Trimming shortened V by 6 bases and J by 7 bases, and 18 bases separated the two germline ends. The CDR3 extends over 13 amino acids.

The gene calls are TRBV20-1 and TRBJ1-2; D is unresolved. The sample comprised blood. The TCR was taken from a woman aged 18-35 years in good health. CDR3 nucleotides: TGCAGTGCCCCGGGCCCAGTGAGCGGTGGCTACACCTTC. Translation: CSAPGPVSGGYTF.